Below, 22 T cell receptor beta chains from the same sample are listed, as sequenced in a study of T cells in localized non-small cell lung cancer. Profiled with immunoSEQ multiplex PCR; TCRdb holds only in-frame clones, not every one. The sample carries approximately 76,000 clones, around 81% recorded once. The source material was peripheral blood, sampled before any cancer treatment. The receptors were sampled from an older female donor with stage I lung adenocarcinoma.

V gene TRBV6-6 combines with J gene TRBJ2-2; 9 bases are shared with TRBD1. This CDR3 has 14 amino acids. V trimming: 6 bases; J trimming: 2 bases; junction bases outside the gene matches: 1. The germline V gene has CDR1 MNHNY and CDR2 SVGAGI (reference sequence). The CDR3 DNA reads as TGTGCCAGCAGGGGACAGGGAAACACCGGGGAGCTGTTTTTT. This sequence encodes CASRGQGNTGELFF.

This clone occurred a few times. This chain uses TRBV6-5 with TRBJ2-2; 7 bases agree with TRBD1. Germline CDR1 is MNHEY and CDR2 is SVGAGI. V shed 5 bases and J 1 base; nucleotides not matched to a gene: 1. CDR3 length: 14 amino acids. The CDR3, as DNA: TGTGCCAGCAGTCGGACAGGGAACACCGGGGAGCTGTTTTTT. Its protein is CASSRTGNTGELFF.

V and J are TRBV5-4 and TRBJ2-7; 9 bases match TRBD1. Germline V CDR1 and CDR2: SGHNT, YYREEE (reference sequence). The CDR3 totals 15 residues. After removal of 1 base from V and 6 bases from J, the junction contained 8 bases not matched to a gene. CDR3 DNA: TGTGCCAGCAGCTTGCGCGGACAGGGGTATAGCGAGCAGTACTTC. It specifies CASSLRGQGYSEQYF.

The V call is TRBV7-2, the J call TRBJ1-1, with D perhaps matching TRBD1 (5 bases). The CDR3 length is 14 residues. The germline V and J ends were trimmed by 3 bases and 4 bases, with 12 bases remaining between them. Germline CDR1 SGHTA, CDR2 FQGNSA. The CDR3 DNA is TGTGCCAGCAGCTTCCCAGGGAGGATCACTGAAGCTTTCTTT. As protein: CASSFPGRITEAFF.

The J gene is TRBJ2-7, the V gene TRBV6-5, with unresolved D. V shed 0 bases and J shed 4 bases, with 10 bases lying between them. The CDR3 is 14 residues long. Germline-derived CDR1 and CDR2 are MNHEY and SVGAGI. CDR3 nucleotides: TGTGCCAGCAGTTACTCCAGTCAAGTTTACGAGCAGTACTTC. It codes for CASSYSSQVYEQYF.

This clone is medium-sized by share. The CDR3, as DNA: TGTGCCAGCAGTGAAGCGGGGCATAGCAATCAGCCCCAGCATTTT. Protein sequence: CASSEAGHSNQPQHF. The chain joins TRBV6-1 to TRBJ1-5; TRBD1 might be the D (5 bases). V lost 0 bases and J 0 bases, leaving 6 bases between the germline ends. In germline, CDR1 is MNHNS, CDR2 SASEGT. The CDR3 has 15 residues.

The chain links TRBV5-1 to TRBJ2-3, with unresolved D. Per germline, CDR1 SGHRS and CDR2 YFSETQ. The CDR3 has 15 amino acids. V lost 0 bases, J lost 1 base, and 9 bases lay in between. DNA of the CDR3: TGCGCCAGCAGCTTGGGAAGACCTGGCACAGATACGCAGTATTTT. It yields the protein CASSLGRPGTDTQYF.

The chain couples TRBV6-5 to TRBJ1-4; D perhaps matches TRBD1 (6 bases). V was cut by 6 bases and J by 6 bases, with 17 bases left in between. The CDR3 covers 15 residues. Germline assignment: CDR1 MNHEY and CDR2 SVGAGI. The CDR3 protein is CASSRRGGLDEKLFF. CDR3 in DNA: TGTGCCAGCAGCCGACGCGGGGGGCTGGATGAAAAACTGTTTTTT.

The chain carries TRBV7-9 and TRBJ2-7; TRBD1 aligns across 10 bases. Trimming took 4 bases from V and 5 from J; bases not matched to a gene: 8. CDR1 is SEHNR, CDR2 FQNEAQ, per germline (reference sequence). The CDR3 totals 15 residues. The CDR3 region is CASSSGTGAVDEQYF. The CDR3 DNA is TGTGCCAGCAGCTCCGGGACAGGGGCCGTCGACGAGCAGTACTTC.

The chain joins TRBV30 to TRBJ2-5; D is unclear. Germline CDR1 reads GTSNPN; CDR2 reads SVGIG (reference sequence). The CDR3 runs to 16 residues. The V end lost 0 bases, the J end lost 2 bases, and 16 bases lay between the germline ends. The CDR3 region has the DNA TGTGCCTGGAGTGTGTCCCTCTCTAGGCGGCAAGAGACCCAGTACTTC. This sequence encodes CAWSVSLSRRQETQYF.

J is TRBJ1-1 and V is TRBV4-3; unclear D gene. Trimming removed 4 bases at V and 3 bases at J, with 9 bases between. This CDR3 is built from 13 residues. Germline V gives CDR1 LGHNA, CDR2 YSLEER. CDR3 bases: TGCGCCAGCAGCCGACGGTCCGACACTGAAGCTTTCTTT. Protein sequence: CASSRRSDTEAFF.

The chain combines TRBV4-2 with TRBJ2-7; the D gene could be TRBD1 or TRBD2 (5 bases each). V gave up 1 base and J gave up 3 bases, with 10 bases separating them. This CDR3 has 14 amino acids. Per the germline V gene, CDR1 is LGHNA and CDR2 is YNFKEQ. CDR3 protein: CASSQGDGGYEQYF. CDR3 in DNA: TGTGCCAGCAGCCAAGGGGACGGAGGCTACGAGCAGTACTTC.

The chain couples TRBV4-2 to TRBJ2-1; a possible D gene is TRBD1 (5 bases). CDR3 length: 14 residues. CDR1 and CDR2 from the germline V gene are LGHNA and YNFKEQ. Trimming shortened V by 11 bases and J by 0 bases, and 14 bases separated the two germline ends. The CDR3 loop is CAAGHSSSYNEQFF. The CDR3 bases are TGTGCCGCAGGACATTCGAGCTCCTACAATGAGCAGTTCTTC.

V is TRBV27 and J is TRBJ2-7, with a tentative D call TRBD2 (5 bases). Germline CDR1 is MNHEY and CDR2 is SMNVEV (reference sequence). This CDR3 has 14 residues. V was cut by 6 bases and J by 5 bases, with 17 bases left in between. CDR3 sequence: CASSPVGKWDEQYF. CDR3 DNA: TGTGCCAGCAGCCCGGTCGGGAAATGGGACGAGCAGTACTTC.

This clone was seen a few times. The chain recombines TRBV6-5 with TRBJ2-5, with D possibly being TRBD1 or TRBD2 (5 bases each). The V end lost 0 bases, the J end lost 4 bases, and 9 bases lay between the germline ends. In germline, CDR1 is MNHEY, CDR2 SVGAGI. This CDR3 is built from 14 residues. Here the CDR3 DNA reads TGTGCCAGCAGTTACTCGTCCGGGGCAGAGACCCAGTACTTC. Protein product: CASSYSSGAETQYF.

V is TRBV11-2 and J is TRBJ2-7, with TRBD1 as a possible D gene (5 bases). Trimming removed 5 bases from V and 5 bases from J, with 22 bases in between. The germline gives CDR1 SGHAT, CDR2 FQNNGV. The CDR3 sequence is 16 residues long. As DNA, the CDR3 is TGTGCCAGCAGCGCGTCCGTCAGGGTGATGAACCACGAGCAGTACTTC. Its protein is CASSASVRVMNHEQYF.

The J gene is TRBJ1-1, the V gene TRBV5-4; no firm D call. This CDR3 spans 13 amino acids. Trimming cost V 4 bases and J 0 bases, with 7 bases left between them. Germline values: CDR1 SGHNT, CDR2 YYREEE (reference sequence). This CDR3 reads CASSPPMNTEAFF. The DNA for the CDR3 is TGTGCCAGCAGCCCTCCAATGAACACTGAAGCTTTCTTT.

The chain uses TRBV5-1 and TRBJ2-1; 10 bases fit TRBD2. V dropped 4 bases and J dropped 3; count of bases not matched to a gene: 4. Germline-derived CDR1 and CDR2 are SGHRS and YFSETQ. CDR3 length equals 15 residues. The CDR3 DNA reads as TGCGCCAGCAGCCTGGGGACTAGCGACTACAATGAGCAGTTCTTC. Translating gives CASSLGTSDYNEQFF. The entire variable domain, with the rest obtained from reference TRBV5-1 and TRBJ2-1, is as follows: KAGVTQTPRYLIKTRGQQVTLSCSPISGHRSVSWYQQTPGQGLQFLFEYFSETQRNKGNFPGRFSGRQFSNSRSEMNVSTLELGDSALYLCASSLGTSDYNEQFFGPGTRLTVL.

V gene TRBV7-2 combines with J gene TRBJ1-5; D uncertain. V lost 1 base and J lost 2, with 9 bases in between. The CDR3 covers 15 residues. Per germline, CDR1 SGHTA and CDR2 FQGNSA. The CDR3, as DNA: TGTGCCAGCAGCTTAGGTTGGCAAGGCAATCAGCCCCAGCATTTT. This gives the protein CASSLGWQGNQPQHF.

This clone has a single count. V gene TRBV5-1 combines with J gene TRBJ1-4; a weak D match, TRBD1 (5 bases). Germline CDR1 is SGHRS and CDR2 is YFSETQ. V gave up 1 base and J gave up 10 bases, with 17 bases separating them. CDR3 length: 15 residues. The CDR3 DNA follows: TGCGCCAGCAGCTTGCTTGGGGGGAATGGAGGAAAACTGTTTTTT. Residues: CASSLLGGNGGKLFF.

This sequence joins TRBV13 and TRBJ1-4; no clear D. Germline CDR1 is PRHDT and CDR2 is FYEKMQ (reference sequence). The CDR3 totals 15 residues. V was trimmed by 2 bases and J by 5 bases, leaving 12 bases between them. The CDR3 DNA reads TGTGCCAGCAGCTTAAGGAGGAGTTCCAATGAAAAACTGTTTTTT. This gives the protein CASSLRRSSNEKLFF.

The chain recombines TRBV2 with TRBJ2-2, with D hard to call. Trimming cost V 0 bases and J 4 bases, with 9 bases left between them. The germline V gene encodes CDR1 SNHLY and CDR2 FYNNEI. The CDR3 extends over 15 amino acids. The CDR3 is CASSEAWGFTGELFF. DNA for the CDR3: TGTGCCAGCAGTGAAGCGTGGGGTTTCACCGGGGAGCTGTTTTTT.